This T cell receptor (beta chain) was identified in a study of T cell clonotyping in hematopoietic cell transplantation (dated by TCRdb to about 2021). In terms of the full investigation: In the study, 135 blood samples were gathered from approximately 35 consecutive transplant recipients and their related donors. Patients were recruited between September 2015 and January 2017 and followed until September 2020 or death. General study outcomes and caveats: After transplant, TCR diversity in recipients dropped, and pathologically expanded clonotypes increased progressively from day 30 to day 180. Just a small fraction of recipient repertoires overlapped with donor repertoires, and more than 97% appeared de novo at the given depth. Donor and pretransplant recipient Inverse Simpson Index values predicted broader posttransplant TCR repertoire diversity. The sample size was limited, and because cells were not sorted, the contributions of CD4 and CD8 repertoires could not be separated.

A remark on this clone: Its antigen remains unidentified. Base qualities are not provided; no much larger clone lies one nucleotide away.

Read against the paper, the sample's time point label means: 100 days after allo-HCT. Recipient blood was collected about 28 days before transplant and at days 30, 100 and 180 after transplant. Nuclei Lysis Solution was used to extract genomic DNA from fresh or cryopreserved unfractionated peripheral blood mononuclear cells. The immunoSEQ assay, a bias-controlled multiplex PCR with V- and J-specific primers, was used to amplify TCR beta CDR3 regions from genomic DNA. In a second PCR step, the CDR3 amplicons were tagged with a proprietary barcode plus Illumina adapter sequences. CDR3 libraries were sequenced on an Illumina MiSeq instrument. Regarding the original processing steps: Export and quality control were handled in immunoSEQ Analyzer 3.0, while downstream analyses relied on R Bioconductor and Immunarch. Only productive rearrangements in the normalized downsampled data set were used to calculate repertoire metrics. In the normalized cohort, clonotypes with more than 5 templates were defined as pathologically expanded. The Inverse Simpson Index served as the measure of repertoire diversity. The non-normalized data set was used for CMV-specificity analyses so that all clonotypes could be captured. The source is immuneACCESS, and TCRdb retained only in-frame sequences with V and J called. Part of the clones is not carried over; for the studies checked, unresolved V genes explain less than half of this, and the remainder is unexplained. V and J calls and clone size are those listed in that table; D and trimming were worked out from the DNA. The sample data list around 12,000 clones, and roughly four fifths of these were observed just once. 5.8% of the sample belongs to the ten largest clones.

The CDR3 covers 12 residues, taking in both the cysteine and the phenylalanine. The kept DNA is CDR3 alone, 36 bases in frame from the first base. V is shortened by 11 bases, J by 2 bases, and the region joining them spans 11 bases. Based on the germline V gene, the CDR1 and CDR2 sequences are SNHLY and FYNNEI. This TCR derives from a female patient between 40 and 55 years old who had an allogeneic stem cell transplant from a related donor, so T cells may come from the graft donor. Some clones in this sample may be carry-over from other donors' samples. Sequenced here: PBMCs, sampled 100 days after allogeneic stem cell transplant. Rearrangement joined TRBV2 to TRBJ2-3; possibly the D gene is TRBD2, per 7 matching bases. The bases are TGTGCCGCGGGGGCTGCCACAGATACGCAGTATTTT. This sequence encodes CAAGAATDTQYF.